Below, 11 T cell receptor beta chains from the same sample are listed, as sequenced in a study of cytomegalovirus exposure and HLA in healthy donors. The PCR contained 60 Vbeta and 13 Jbeta primers. Profiling relied on immunoSEQ multiplex PCR, and the TCRdb table lists in-frame clones only, not all of them. Recorded for this sample: 70,000 or so clones. The sample was PBMCs. The receptors here all came from a female donor in good health and CMV-seropositive.

The rearrangement links TRBV27 to TRBJ2-7; D gene ambiguous. CDR1 is MNHEY, CDR2 SMNVEV, per germline (reference sequence). This CDR3 comprises 15 residues. V was pared by 4 bases and J by 3 bases, with 16 bases between. The CDR3: CASSSSHRVGYEQYF. In nucleotides, the CDR3 is TGTGCCAGCAGTTCCTCTCACCGGGTGGGCTACGAGCAGTACTTC.

The chain combines TRBV4-3 with TRBJ2-1, with 14 nucleotides matching TRBD2. Germline CDR1 and CDR2: LGHNA and YSLEER. The CDR3 has 15 amino acids. Trimming removed 4 bases from V and 8 bases from J; junction bases left unmatched: 4. CDR3 loop: CASSRGLAGGHEQFF. In DNA, the CDR3 is TGCGCCAGCAGCCGTGGACTAGCGGGAGGACATGAGCAGTTCTTC.

The J gene is TRBJ2-3, the V gene TRBV6-5, with D possibly being TRBD1 (6 bases). The V and J ends lost 0 bases and 1 base respectively, with 8 bases between them. The CDR3 extends over 15 amino acids. Germline CDR1 is MNHEY and CDR2 is SVGAGI. In DNA, the CDR3 is TGTGCCAGCAGTTACTCGGGGGCTGGCACAGATACGCAGTATTTT. It specifies CASSYSGAGTDTQYF.

V gene TRBV29-1 combines with J gene TRBJ2-1; 8 bases agree with TRBD1. After removal of 2 bases from V and 0 bases from J, the junction contained 6 bases not matched to a gene. The CDR3 runs 16 residues. Germline values: CDR1 SQVTM, CDR2 ANQGSEA. DNA for the CDR3: TGCAGCGTTGAAAAAGGACAGGGCTACTCCTACAATGAGCAGTTCTTC. Its translation: CSVEKGQGYSYNEQFF.

V usage is TRBV18 and J usage is TRBJ2-7; no definite D call. The CDR3 runs to 14 residues. V was trimmed by 2 bases and J by 2 bases, leaving 10 bases between them. The germline V gene has CDR1 KGHSH and CDR2 LQKENI. In nucleotides, the CDR3 is TGTGCCAGCTCACCAGAATCTTACACCTACGAGCAGTACTTC. Its protein is CASSPESYTYEQYF.

The rearrangement joins TRBV9 to TRBJ1-2, with D hard to call. V was cut by 2 bases and J by 0 bases, with 8 bases left in between. From germline, CDR1 is SGDLS and CDR2 YYNGEE. This CDR3 has 14 amino acids. CDR3 protein: CASSVGRTNYGYTF. CDR3 coding DNA: TGTGCCAGCAGCGTTGGCAGGACTAACTATGGCTACACCTTC.

V and J are TRBV4-3 and TRBJ2-3; D possibly corresponds to TRBD2 (5 bases). This CDR3 has 18 residues. Trimming took off 0 bases at V and 5 bases at J, with 21 bases between the two ends. Per germline, CDR1 LGHNA and CDR2 YSLEER. The CDR3 protein is CASSQDPARMGEGDTQYF. In DNA, the CDR3 is TGCGCCAGCAGCCAAGATCCCGCGCGAATGGGAGAAGGAGATACGCAGTATTTT.

The chain employs TRBV6-5 and TRBJ1-5; D call uncertain. The CDR3 consists of 14 residues. The germline V gene encodes CDR1 MNHEY and CDR2 SVGAGI. The ends were cut back, 9 bases at V and 1 base at J, with 13 bases in the middle. The CDR3 loop reads CARKPPGSNQPQHF. In DNA form, the CDR3 reads TGTGCCAGAAAACCACCGGGGAGCAATCAGCCCCAGCATTTT.

The chain employs TRBV4-2 and TRBJ1-5, with TRBD1 matching 8 bases. The CDR3 sequence is 16 residues long. The V and J ends lost 1 base and 7 bases, in that order; junction bases with no gene match: 9. Germline CDR1 LGHNA, CDR2 YNFKEQ. CDR3: CASSQASGTGGQPQHF. The CDR3 DNA reads as TGTGCCAGCAGCCAAGCTTCCGGGACAGGAGGACAGCCCCAGCATTTT.

The chain recombines TRBV10-3 with TRBJ2-2; the match to TRBD2 covers 10 bases. The V gene end was trimmed by 2 bases and the J gene end by 9 bases; junction bases not matched to a gene: 6. CDR1 ENHRY and CDR2 SYGVKD come from the germline V gene. The CDR3 spans 15 residues. The CDR3 spells CAISETSGEPRELFF. Written as DNA, the CDR3 is TGTGCCATCAGTGAGACTAGCGGGGAACCTCGGGAGCTGTTTTTT.

The V gene is TRBV11-3, the J gene TRBJ1-1; 10 positions agree with TRBD1. The CDR3 contains 16 residues. Germline V gene lookup returns CDR1 SGHNT and CDR2 YENEEA. V lost 5 bases to trimming and J lost 4 bases; unmatched junction nucleotides: 10. CDR3 in amino acids: CASSPAGTGVATEAFF. The CDR3 region has the DNA TGTGCCAGCAGCCCGGCCGGGACAGGGGTGGCCACTGAAGCTTTCTTT.